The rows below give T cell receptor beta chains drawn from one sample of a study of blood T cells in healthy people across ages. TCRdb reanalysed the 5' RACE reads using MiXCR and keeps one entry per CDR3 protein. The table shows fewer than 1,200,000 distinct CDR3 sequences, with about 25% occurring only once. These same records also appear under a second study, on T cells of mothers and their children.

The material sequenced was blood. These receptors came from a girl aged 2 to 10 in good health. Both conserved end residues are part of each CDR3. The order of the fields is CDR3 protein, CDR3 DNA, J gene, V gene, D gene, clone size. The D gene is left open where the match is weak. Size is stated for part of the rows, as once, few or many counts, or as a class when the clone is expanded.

cdr3_aa: CASSGTGAGYQPQHF
cdr3_nt: TGTGCCAGCAGTGGAACCGGGGCAGGGTATCAGCCCCAGCATTTT
j_call: TRBJ1-5
v_call: TRBV6-5
d_call: NA
clone_size: NA

cdr3_aa: CASRGDWPYEQYF
cdr3_nt: TGTGCCAGCAGGGGGGACTGGCCCTACGAGCAGTACTTC
j_call: TRBJ2-7
v_call: TRBV2
d_call: NA
clone_size: NA

cdr3_aa: CATSRSLRGSGEKLFF
cdr3_nt: TGTGCCACCAGCAGATCACTCAGGGGCTCGGGTGAAAAACTGTTTTTT
j_call: TRBJ1-4
v_call: TRBV15
d_call: NA
clone_size: NA

cdr3_aa: CSAREWGAGNEQFF
cdr3_nt: TGCAGTGCTAGAGAGTGGGGAGCTGGCAATGAGCAGTTCTTC
j_call: TRBJ2-1
v_call: TRBV20-1
d_call: NA
clone_size: few

cdr3_aa: CASSRRVVNTEAFF
cdr3_nt: TGTGCCAGCAGCCGCCGGGTCGTGAACACTGAAGCTTTCTTT
j_call: TRBJ1-1
v_call: TRBV7-2
d_call: NA
clone_size: NA

cdr3_aa: CASSQAASGGFSTDTQYF
cdr3_nt: TGCGCCAGCAGCCAAGCGGCGAGCGGGGGCTTCAGCACAGATACGCAGTATTTT
j_call: TRBJ2-3
v_call: TRBV4-3
d_call: TRBD2
clone_size: few

cdr3_aa: CASSAHSDLGNEQFF
cdr3_nt: TGTGCCAGCAGCGCCCACTCAGATCTCGGGAATGAGCAGTTCTTC
j_call: TRBJ2-1
v_call: TRBV9
d_call: NA
clone_size: once

cdr3_aa: CSVRDRVSYEQYF
cdr3_nt: TGCAGCGTAAGGGACAGGGTCTCCTACGAGCAGTACTTC
j_call: TRBJ2-7
v_call: TRBV29-1
d_call: TRBD1
clone_size: few

cdr3_aa: CASSLGLAGVVETQYF
cdr3_nt: TGTGCCAGCAGCTTGGGACTAGCGGGGGTTGTTGAGACCCAGTACTTC
j_call: TRBJ2-5
v_call: TRBV7-2
d_call: TRBD2
clone_size: NA

cdr3_aa: CASSQPSGVRSYEQYF
cdr3_nt: TGCGCCAGCAGCCAACCCAGCGGGGTACGGTCGTACGAGCAGTACTTC
j_call: TRBJ2-7
v_call: TRBV4-1
d_call: TRBD2
clone_size: NA

cdr3_aa: CSARDGGAQNIQYF
cdr3_nt: TGCAGTGCTAGAGATGGAGGGGCGCAAAACATTCAGTACTTC
j_call: TRBJ2-4
v_call: TRBV20-1
d_call: NA
clone_size: few

cdr3_aa: CASSYAGDNEETQFF
cdr3_nt: TGTGCCAGCTCCTACGCGGGGGACAATGAAGAGACCCAGTTCTTC
j_call: TRBJ2-1
v_call: TRBV12-3/TRBV12-4
d_call: NA
clone_size: few

cdr3_aa: CASRGRDLMETQYF
cdr3_nt: TGTGCCAGTAGAGGAAGGGACCTTATGGAGACCCAGTACTTC
j_call: TRBJ2-5
v_call: TRBV19
d_call: NA
clone_size: NA

cdr3_aa: CASSLGTSRGETQYF
cdr3_nt: TGTGCCAGCAGCTTAGGAACTAGCCGGGGGGAGACCCAGTACTTC
j_call: TRBJ2-5
v_call: TRBV7-2
d_call: NA
clone_size: few

cdr3_aa: CASSPGQIGLGYEQYF
cdr3_nt: TGTGCCAGCTCACCAGGTCAAATTGGGTTGGGCTACGAGCAGTACTTC
j_call: TRBJ2-7
v_call: TRBV18
d_call: NA
clone_size: NA

cdr3_aa: CSAPKRLGDTGELFF
cdr3_nt: TGCAGTGCCCCTAAGCGCTTAGGGGACACCGGGGAGCTGTTTTTT
j_call: TRBJ2-2
v_call: TRBV20-1
d_call: NA
clone_size: NA

cdr3_aa: CAITIRLAGPSSYNEQYF
cdr3_nt: TGTGCCATCACCATTAGACTAGCGGGTCCAAGCTCCTACAATGAGCAGTACTTC
j_call: TRBJ2-7
v_call: TRBV10-3
d_call: TRBD2
clone_size: NA

cdr3_aa: CASSGTRQFTTDTQYF
cdr3_nt: TGTGCCAGCAGCGGGACCCGACAGTTCACCACAGATACGCAGTATTTT
j_call: TRBJ2-3
v_call: TRBV27
d_call: NA
clone_size: NA

cdr3_aa: CASSPGQGATGNTIYF
cdr3_nt: TGCGCCAGCAGCCCGGGACAGGGGGCCACTGGAAACACCATATATTTT
j_call: TRBJ1-3
v_call: TRBV5-1
d_call: TRBD1
clone_size: few

cdr3_aa: CAISERGQGDYGYTF
cdr3_nt: TGTGCCATCAGTGAGCGAGGACAGGGGGACTATGGCTACACCTTC
j_call: TRBJ1-2
v_call: TRBV10-3
d_call: TRBD1
clone_size: NA

cdr3_aa: CASSYHQGAGPQETQYF
cdr3_nt: TGTGCCAGCAGCTACCATCAGGGGGCCGGGCCCCAAGAGACCCAGTACTTC
j_call: TRBJ2-5
v_call: TRBV7-8
d_call: TRBD1
clone_size: few

cdr3_aa: CAASRAGGSWNYGYTF
cdr3_nt: TGTGCCGCCAGCAGAGCAGGGGGCTCGTGGAACTATGGCTACACCTTC
j_call: TRBJ1-2
v_call: TRBV15
d_call: TRBD1
clone_size: few

cdr3_aa: CSVNLQQGDGYTF
cdr3_nt: TGCAGCGTGAATCTTCAACAGGGGGATGGCTACACCTTC
j_call: TRBJ1-2
v_call: TRBV29-1
d_call: TRBD1
clone_size: NA

cdr3_aa: CASSYSIRGGNAYEQYF
cdr3_nt: TGTGCCAGCAGTTACTCGATTCGGGGCGGGAACGCCTACGAGCAGTACTTC
j_call: TRBJ2-7
v_call: TRBV6-5
d_call: NA
clone_size: NA

cdr3_aa: CASSPSGSNNEQFF
cdr3_nt: TGCGCCAGCAGCCCTAGCGGGAGTAATAATGAGCAGTTCTTC
j_call: TRBJ2-1
v_call: TRBV10-1
d_call: TRBD2
clone_size: NA

cdr3_aa: CASSESVGFEAFF
cdr3_nt: TGCGCCAGCAGTGAGTCGGTGGGGTTTGAAGCTTTCTTT
j_call: TRBJ1-1
v_call: TRBV10-1
d_call: NA
clone_size: NA

cdr3_aa: CATHPSWDRTAMNTEAFF
cdr3_nt: TGTGCCACTCACCCTAGCTGGGACAGAACAGCCATGAACACTGAAGCTTTCTTT
j_call: TRBJ1-1
v_call: TRBV6-1
d_call: TRBD1
clone_size: few

cdr3_aa: CASSLVGPGVHEQFF
cdr3_nt: TGTGCCAGCAGCTTAGTGGGTCCGGGGGTCCATGAGCAGTTCTTC
j_call: TRBJ2-1
v_call: TRBV7-9
d_call: NA
clone_size: NA